The 5 T cell receptor beta chains below all came from one sample that was sequenced in a study of T-cell memory formation after mild COVID-19. TCRdb recomputed calls from the 5' RACE reads with MiXCR, one row per CDR3 protein. This sample has just over 400,000 distinct CDR3 sequences; less than 25% occur once, and the top ten carry 10% to 15%. The sequenced material came from PBMCs or a T cell subset sorted from them (not recorded which). These receptors all come from an adult woman who had mild COVID-19 (a few samples of this study predate the infection). Cell type and time point are not known.

This clonotype has just a few counts. This rearrangement joins TRBV7-8 to TRBJ2-3; 7 bases are a match to TRBD2. Germline CDR1 is SGHVS and CDR2 is FQNEAQ. V was pared by 4 bases and J by 2 bases, with 12 bases of the junction left unmatched. CDR3 length: 17 residues. The CDR3 is CASSSPTSAYSTDTQYF. In DNA, the CDR3 is TGTGCCAGCAGCTCTCCAACTAGCGCCTACTCCACAGATACGCAGTATTTT.

The chain has TRBV20-1 and TRBJ1-4, with D unclear. CDR1 DFQATT and CDR2 SNEGSKA come from the germline V gene (reference sequence). V shed 5 bases and J shed 6 bases, with 16 bases lying between them. This CDR3 has 14 residues. CDR3 in amino acids: CSAYTPVGDEKLFF. The CDR3 region has the DNA TGCAGTGCTTACACACCGGTTGGGGATGAAAAACTGTTTTTT.

The sample holds a few counts of this clonotype. V usage is TRBV12-3 or TRBV12-4 and J usage is TRBJ2-3; no reliable D call. CDR3 length: 11 amino acids. Trimming pared 8 bases from V and 6 bases from J, leaving 9 bases between. CDR3 sequence: CASALGDTQYF. For the CDR3, the DNA is TGTGCCAGCGCCCTGGGGGATACGCAGTATTTT.

The rearrangement uses TRBV7-2 and TRBJ1-4, with TRBD1 as a possible D gene (6 bases). The CDR3 runs 15 residues. Germline CDR1 and CDR2: SGHTA and FQGNSA. V lost 3 bases to trimming and J lost 8 bases, with 16 bases between them. This CDR3 is CASSLGGGAIEKLFF. The CDR3 nucleotides are TGTGCCAGCAGCTTGGGAGGGGGAGCAATCGAAAAACTGTTTTTT. The whole variable domain, remainder taken from reference TRBV7-2 and TRBJ1-4, is GAGVSQSPSNKVTEKGKDVELRCDPISGHTALYWYRQSLGQGLEFLIYFQGNSAPDKSGLPSDRFSAERTGGSVSTLTIQRTQQEDSAVYLCASSLGGGAIEKLFFGSGTQLSVL.

The chain recombines TRBV5-4 with TRBJ1-2; the D gene is possibly TRBD1 (5 bases). In germline, CDR1 is SGHNT, CDR2 YYREEE (reference sequence). This CDR3 contains 13 residues. Trimming took off 5 bases at V and 5 bases at J, with 13 bases between the two ends. The CDR3 spells CASRRDGGYGYTF. In DNA, the CDR3 is TGTGCCAGCAGACGGGACGGGGGGTATGGCTACACCTTC.